The entry below gives a single T cell receptor beta chain sequence along with its context. The target of this receptor is not known. Base qualities are not provided; no much larger clone lies one nucleotide away. Donors were healthy HIV-negative adults with no recently reported acute infections or vaccinations. Only Caucasian adults living in Nashville, Tennessee, USA were represented among the donors. Magnetic negative selection was used to enrich CD4+ T cells, after which naive cells were positively selected on CD45RA and the negative fraction became the memory subset. After blood collection by leukapheresis, PBMCs were isolated using Ficoll-Histopaque density gradient centrifugation and then cryopreserved in the vapor phase of liquid nitrogen. Purity and quantity of every magnetically sorted T cell population were checked by analytical flow cytometry. Genomic DNA was isolated from each sorted fraction and quantified by UV absorbance on a Nanodrop 2000c.

This specimen comes from a study of shared clonotypes between healthy human individuals (dated by TCRdb to the early 2020s). Turning to the overall study: A couple of women and a few men aged 18 to 49 years were included in the cohort. Between about 0.9 and 9 billion PBMCs per donor were obtained by leukapheresis. For each donor, CD4 naive and CD4 memory were each run on three plates, CD8 naive on two plates, and CD8 memory on one plate. The study deeply sequenced blood TCR repertoires of about 5 healthy adults to estimate repertoire size and the extent of clonotype sharing between individuals. To increase sequencing depth and limit assay-specific biases, TCR repertoire library preparation and sequencing were carried out by different laboratories using diverse techniques.

Using the deep immunoSEQ assay, TCR CDR3 regions were amplified from genomic DNA by multiplex PCR. Extracted genomic DNA from each cell subset was distributed evenly across all wells of several immunoSEQ 96-well plates, and each plate was treated as a replicate. For sorted subsets, about 200 ng genomic DNA, equal to 30,000 or so T cell genomes, was loaded into each replicate PCR. Purified libraries were measured with a Qubit 3.0 fluorometer, size-checked on a Bioanalyzer 2100, and measured again with the KAPA Library Quantification kit. Each immunoSEQ 96-well plate was sequenced on its own single-read 150-cycle Illumina NextSeq 550 flow cell. The study's processing was this. Because the immunoSEQ output included only junctional sequences and no quality scores, the filtering could not be the same as the filtering used for full-length reads. Sequences were annotated with PyIR, a Python wrapper for IgBLAST v1.9, using IMGT germline references to assign V/J genes and CDR3. Reads were filtered out if the reads had weak V/J assignments (E-value above 1e-6), no CDR3, stop codons, out-of-frame junctions, or ambiguous translated residues. V3J clonotypes were defined as sequences sharing an identical inferred V gene, J gene, and CDR3 amino acid sequence. To compute the percentage overlap between repertoires, the number of shared unique clonotypes was divided by the size of the smaller repertoire. Three approaches were used to assess repertoire richness: RTK rarefaction, the Chao1 estimator, and Recon v2.1 estimates of unobserved clonotypes. Generation probabilities were computed with OLGA for all TCRbeta clonotypes obtained by the gDNA method from several donors. Imported from immuneACCESS, the table was reduced by TCRdb to in-frame sequences with V and J called. These copies leave out some clones; in studies compared against another copy, an unresolved V gene accounts for under half, and the cause of the remainder is not known. D and trimming were read from the DNA, whereas the V and J calls and clone size are those reported in that table. Recorded for this sample are 1.4 million or so clones; less than 99% of them occurred a single time. The top ten clonotypes cover over 0.3% of the sample.

Study-level results and caveats: Larger estimated clonotype richness was generally found for naive subsets than for memory subsets. When four donors were compared, the shared fraction of clonotypes was about 5.4% for naive CD4, over 3% for naive CD8, roughly 2.5% for memory CD4, and under 0.5% for memory CD8. Pairwise subsampling led to the expectation that sequencing depth would affect the degree of clonotype sharing among donors. Rarefaction of sorted-subset datasets indicated incomplete sequencing despite the large sequencing depth. Higher generation probabilities were observed for clonotypes shared by all four sorted-subset donors than for non-shared clonotypes. Only blood was sampled, and tissue TCR repertoires likely differ from those in blood. The genetic and exposure-history diversity represented was limited by the small number of donors.

The CDR3 runs 17 amino acids, cysteine and phenylalanine included. Kept here is only the CDR3 DNA, which spans 51 bases and is read in frame from base 1. Trimming takes 0 bases from V and 0 bases from J, and the germline ends sit 12 bases apart. CDR1 SGHVS and CDR2 FQNEAQ are derived from the germline V gene. The specimen was naive CD4+ T cells sorted from blood. What this sample's cell subset or site label stands for: CD45RA+ positively selected. Recombination linked TRBV7-8 to TRBJ1-3; a confident D gene designation cannot be given. The receptor was derived from a man aged 30 to 39 in good health. Here is the DNA: TGTGCCAGCAGCTTAGCTAGGGTGGCGCGCTCTGGAAACACCATATATTTT. This encodes CASSLARVARSGNTIYF.